The text below deals with one T cell receptor (beta chain). What it binds is not known. The treatment was: oral pan-JAK inhibitor, 5-10 mg twice daily. Researchers gathered lesional scalp punch biopsies and peripheral blood from patients with alopecia areata. Germline loops: CDR1 SGHAT, CDR2 FQNNGV. This CDR3 has 19 residues. Deletions cut 1 base from V and 2 bases from J, with 22 bases between. The data are from a study of CD8+ T cells in alopecia areata. Study-wide findings and caveats: Amid tofacitinib therapy, many expanded lesional clones stayed present in scalp and blood. Especially in alopecia totalis/universalis, lesional scalp showed greater clonality than normal scalp did. Uncertainty remains about how baseline CD8+ expansion links to response, with one nonresponder.

Extracted RNA was reverse transcribed, and the resulting cDNA served as sequencing template. Measured with immunoSEQ multiplex PCR; TCRdb has only the in-frame clones, and not every one. In the table there are around 140,000 clones, about 85% of which are singletons. The sequencing used CD8+ T cells sorted from blood, collected at week 4, from a patient treated with tofacitinib. The receptor's source is a human donor with alopecia areata. This sequence joins TRBV11-2 and TRBJ2-3, with D possibly being TRBD1 (5 bases). CDR3 in amino acids: CASSLAPGAGKDVTDTQYF. Written as DNA, the CDR3 is TGTGCCAGCAGCTTAGCCCCCGGAGCAGGGAAAGATGTCACAGATACGCAGTATTTT.